Listed below are T cell receptor beta chains from one sample, sequenced in a study of T cell changes during pregnancy in multiple sclerosis. The assay was immunoSEQ multiplex PCR, and TCRdb's table has in-frame clones only and misses some. The sample carries tens of thousands of clones, 85% to 90% recorded once. This specimen was peripheral blood, taken in the first trimester of pregnancy. The receptors stem from a female donor in good health, enrolled as a control in a pregnancy study. CDR3s include the opening cysteine and the closing phenylalanine or tryptophan. The D gene is left open where the match is weak. Size tells how often a clone was seen (once, few, many) or the class of an expanded clone, and some rows leave it out.

v_call	clone_size	j_call	cdr3_length	d_call	cdr3_nt	cdr3_aa
TRBV5-1	-	TRBJ2-2	16	TRBD2	TGCGCCAGCAGCTCAGCGGGGCTGCCGAGCACCGGGGAGCTGTTTTTT	CASSSAGLPSTGELFF
TRBV30	-	TRBJ1-2	17	TRBD1	TGTGCCTGGAGCCGAAAGGGACAGGGGGCAATGGACTATGGCTACACCTTC	CAWSRKGQGAMDYGYTF
TRBV5-1	-	TRBJ2-5	15	TRBD1	TGCGCCAGCAGCCTTAGGGACAGGGGCCAAGAGACCCAGTACTTC	CASSLRDRGQETQYF
TRBV4-1	-	TRBJ2-3	17	TRBD1	TGCGCCAGCAGCCAAGAACGTCCCGGGACAGGGACAGATACGCAGTATTTT	CASSQERPGTGTDTQYF
TRBV28	-	TRBJ2-7	13	TRBD1	TGTGCCAGCAGAGGACAGGGGGGCTACGAGCAGTACTTC	CASRGQGGYEQYF
TRBV5-1	once	TRBJ2-2	16	-	-	CASSLGTSATPGSCFF
TRBV6-4	-	TRBJ2-1	15	TRBD2	TGTGCCAGCAGTGACGGGGCGGGGGGCTACAATGAGCAGTTCTTC	CASSDGAGGYNEQFF
TRBV18	-	TRBJ1-3	16	TRBD1	TGTGCCAGCTCACCAGGCTCCGGGACAGGTGGAAACACCATATATTTT	CASSPGSGTGGNTIYF
TRBV30	-	TRBJ1-2	11	-	TGCGCCCATACACCGAACTATGGCTACACCTTC	CAHTPNYGYTF
TRBV11-3	-	TRBJ2-7	15	-	TGTGCCAGCAGCCCGCCGCCGCGGGAATCCTACGAGCAGTACTTC	CASSPPPRESYEQYF
TRBV30	once	TRBJ2-7	13	-	TGTGCCTGGAGTCCCGGTCCCGCAGGGGAGCAGTACTTC	CAWSPGPAGEQYF
TRBV7-8	-	TRBJ2-5	15	-	TGTGCCAGCAGCTTAGAAGGCAGGCAGGGGGAGACCCAGTACTTC	CASSLEGRQGETQYF
TRBV7-9	-	TRBJ2-5	14	-	TGTGCCAGCAGCTTGAGGCTAGATAAAGAGACCCAGTACTTC	CASSLRLDKETQYF
TRBV28	once	TRBJ1-4	16	-	TGTGCCAGCAGTTTAATCCGCGGGGCAACTAATGAAAAACTGTTTTTT	CASSLIRGATNEKLFF
TRBV7-2	-	TRBJ1-4	14	TRBD1	TGTGCCAGCAGCTTGGGGACAGGGACAGGAAAACTGTTTTTT	CASSLGTGTGKLFF
TRBV19	-	TRBJ2-1	12	-	TGTGCCAGTGTCCGGGGGAACAATGAGCAGTTCTTC	CASVRGNNEQFF
TRBV27	-	TRBJ2-1	16	-	TGTGCCAGCAGGAGGGGAACGGGACATATAGACAATGAGCAGTTCTTC	CASRRGTGHIDNEQFF
TRBV5-4	once	TRBJ2-4	14	-	TGTGCCAGCAGCCTACAGGGTGCCAAAAACATTCAGTACTTC	CASSLQGAKNIQYF
TRBV28	-	TRBJ2-1	14	TRBD2	TGTGCCAGCAGTGGGGGGGGTAAGGTCAATGAGCAGTTCTTC	CASSGGGKVNEQFF
TRBV25-1	-	TRBJ2-2	18	TRBD1	TGTGCCAGCAGTGAATCGTGGCGCAGGGGGCCTGACACCGGGGAGCTGTTTTTT	CASSESWRRGPDTGELFF
TRBV19	-	TRBJ2-2	15	TRBD2	TGTGCCAGTAGGGTGGCGGGGGGATACACCGGGGAGCTGTTTTTT	CASRVAGGYTGELFF
TRBV28	-	TRBJ1-2	13	TRBD1	TGTGCCAGTACAGGGGGCAGAGACTATGGCTACACCTTC	CASTGGRDYGYTF
TRBV27	-	TRBJ2-2	16	-	TGTGCCAGCAGTTTATTGGGGGGGCCGAACACCGGGGAGCTGTTTTTT	CASSLLGGPNTGELFF
TRBV10-3	-	TRBJ2-5	15	TRBD1	TGTGCCATCAGTGAGACCGACAGGGGGACAGAGACCCAGTACTTC	CAISETDRGTETQYF
TRBV7-2	once	TRBJ2-5	16	TRBD2	TGTGCCAGCAGCTTAGGTCTAGCGGGGGTCCAAGAGACCCAGTACTTC	CASSLGLAGVQETQYF
TRBV5-1	-	TRBJ2-7	13	-	TGCGCCAGTGGGGTCCCGGGGAGCTACGAGCAGTACTTC	CASGVPGSYEQYF
TRBV7-2	-	TRBJ1-3	16	TRBD1	TGTGCCAGCAGCTTAGGGACAGGGAAAGCGGAAAACACCATATATTTT	CASSLGTGKAENTIYF
TRBV4-1	-	TRBJ1-2	15	-	TGCGCCAGCAGCCAAGATACGGAGGCGGGCTATGGCTACACCTTC	CASSQDTEAGYGYTF
TRBV7-2	-	TRBJ2-6	16	-	TGTGCCAGCAGCCTCGGACAGTCCTCTGGGGCCAACGTCCTGACTTTC	CASSLGQSSGANVLTF
TRBV9	-	TRBJ2-7	15	TRBD2	TGTGCCAGCAGCGTAGAGGATGGACTAGTCTACGAGCAGTACTTC	CASSVEDGLVYEQYF